This T cell receptor (beta chain) is from a study of shared clonotypes between healthy human individuals. General observations from the study: The study found about 5% of naive CD4 clonotypes shared across several donors.

CD45RO negativity and positive selection for CCR7 defined naive CD8 cells, a population that excluded terminally differentiated effector memory CD45RA+ cells. CDR3 length: 15 amino acids. Germline V gene data show CDR1 as SNHLY and CDR2 as FYNNEI. Trimming removed 7 bases at V and 3 bases at J, with 16 bases between. On this clone itself: Its antigen is not known.

Sorted-subset replicate PCR reactions were performed with around 200 ng DNA, corresponding to roughly 31,000 T cell genomes. This table comes from immunoSEQ multiplex PCR, and its TCRdb copy is limited to in-frame clones, with some not included. The table lists 650,000 to 800,000 clones, approximately 90% of them singletons, with approximately 24% in the top ten. The sequence came from a man younger than 45 in good health. The V gene is TRBV2, the J gene TRBJ1-5; D is uncertain. Material: naive CD8+ T cells sorted from blood. CDR3 sequence: CASKLGSGINQPQHF. CDR3 nucleotide sequence: TGTGCCAGCAAGCTAGGCTCGGGGATCAATCAGCCCCAGCATTTT.